This T cell receptor (beta chain) stems from a study of T cells in Graves' hyperthyroidism and ophthalmopathy. The overall study: Peripheral blood was acquired at first diagnosis, ahead of any therapy whatsoever.

With V trimmed by 1 base and J by 1 base, 4 bases remained unmatched. Looked up from germline, CDR1 is SGHRS and CDR2 is YFSETQ. This CDR3 is 15 amino acids long. This clonotype was observed many times. Its antigen is unidentified. TCR beta CDR3 region amplification was performed from RNA transcripts. The study used the HTBI primer set for a first-round RT-PCR of the TCR CDR3. TCRdb re-called the multiplex PCR reads through MiXCR, storing one row per CDR3 protein. The data contain 500,000 to 550,000 distinct CDR3 sequences, just under 20% of them singletons. Study-level points and caveats: In the blood, most expanded thyroid clonotypes above 0.001 appeared as well. Onset of ophthalmopathy came a median roughly 6.5 months after the model predicted it.

Sequencing was performed on blood. The gene calls are TRBV5-1 and TRBJ2-7; 8 nucleotides line up with TRBD1. The sequence was obtained from a man aged 35-49 years with Graves' ophthalmopathy. In DNA form, the CDR3 reads TGCGCCAGCAGCTTGACGGGACAGGTTTCCTACGAGCAGTACTTC. Translating gives CASSLTGQVSYEQYF. The whole variable domain, remainder taken from reference TRBV5-1 and TRBJ2-7, is KAGVTQTPRYLIKTRGQQVTLSCSPISGHRSVSWYQQTPGQGLQFLFEYFSETQRNKGNFPGRFSGRQFSNSRSEMNVSTLELGDSALYLCASSLTGQVSYEQYFGPGTRLTVT.